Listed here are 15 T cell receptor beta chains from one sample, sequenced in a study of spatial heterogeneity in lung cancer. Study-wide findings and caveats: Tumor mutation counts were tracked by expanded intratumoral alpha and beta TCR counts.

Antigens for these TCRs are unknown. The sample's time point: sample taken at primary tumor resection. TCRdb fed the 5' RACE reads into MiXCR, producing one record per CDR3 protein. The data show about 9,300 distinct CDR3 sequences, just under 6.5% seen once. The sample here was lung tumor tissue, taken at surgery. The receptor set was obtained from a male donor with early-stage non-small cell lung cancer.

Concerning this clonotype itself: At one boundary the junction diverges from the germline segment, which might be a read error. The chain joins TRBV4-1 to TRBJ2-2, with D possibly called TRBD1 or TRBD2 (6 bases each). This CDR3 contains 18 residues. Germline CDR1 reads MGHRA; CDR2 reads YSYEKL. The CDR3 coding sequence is TGCGCAAGCAGCCAAGAACCCACTAGAGGGGGGAAAGATAGGGAGCTGTTTTTT. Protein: CASSQEPTRGGKDRELFF.

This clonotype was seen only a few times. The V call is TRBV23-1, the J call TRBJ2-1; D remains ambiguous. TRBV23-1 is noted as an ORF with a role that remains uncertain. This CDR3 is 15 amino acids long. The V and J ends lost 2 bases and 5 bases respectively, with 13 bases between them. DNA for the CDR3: TGCGCCAGCAGTCAAGCAGCATGGGCTGACAATGAGCAGTTCTTC. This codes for CASSQAAWADNEQFF.

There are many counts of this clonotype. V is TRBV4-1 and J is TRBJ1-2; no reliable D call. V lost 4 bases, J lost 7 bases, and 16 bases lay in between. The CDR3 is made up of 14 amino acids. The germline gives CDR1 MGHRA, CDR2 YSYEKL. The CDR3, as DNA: TGCGCCAGCAGCCGCCCGGGCAGACCAACTGGCTACACCTTC. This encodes CASSRPGRPTGYTF.

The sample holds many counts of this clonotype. Here the CDR3 DNA reads TGTGCCAGCAGTTACAATCGCGGGACGGCTAACTATGGCTACACCTTC. Amino acid sequence: CASSYNRGTANYGYTF. The chain is built from TRBV6-2 or TRBV6-3 and TRBJ1-2, with D possibly being TRBD1 (5 bases). The CDR3 covers 16 residues. V was cut by 2 bases and J by 0 bases, with 13 bases left in between. CDR1 MNHEY and CDR2 SVGEGT come from the germline V gene.

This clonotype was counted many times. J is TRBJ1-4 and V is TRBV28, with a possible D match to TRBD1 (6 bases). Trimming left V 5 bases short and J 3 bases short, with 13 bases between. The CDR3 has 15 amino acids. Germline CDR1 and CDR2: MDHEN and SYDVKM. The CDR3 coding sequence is TGTGCCAGCAGTCTCGCCCCAGGGGCTAATGAAAAACTGTTTTTT. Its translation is CASSLAPGANEKLFF.

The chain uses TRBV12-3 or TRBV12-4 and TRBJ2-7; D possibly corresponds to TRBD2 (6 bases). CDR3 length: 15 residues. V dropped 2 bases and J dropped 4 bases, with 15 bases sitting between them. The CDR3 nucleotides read TGTGCCAGCAGTTTACGGGGGATGGGGGGTTACGAGCAGTACTTC. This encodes CASSLRGMGGYEQYF.

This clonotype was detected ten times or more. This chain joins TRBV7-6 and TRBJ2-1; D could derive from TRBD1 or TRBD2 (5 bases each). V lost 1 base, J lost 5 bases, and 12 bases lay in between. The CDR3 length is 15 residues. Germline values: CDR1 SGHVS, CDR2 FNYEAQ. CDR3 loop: CASSLGGVGNNEQFF. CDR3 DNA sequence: TGTGCCAGCAGCTTAGGAGGGGTGGGGAACAATGAGCAGTTCTTC.

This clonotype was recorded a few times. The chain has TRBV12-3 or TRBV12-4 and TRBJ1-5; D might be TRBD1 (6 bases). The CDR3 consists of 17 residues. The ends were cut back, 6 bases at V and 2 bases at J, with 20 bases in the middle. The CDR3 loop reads CASRRQAQTRGNQPQHF. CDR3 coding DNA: TGTGCCAGCAGACGACAGGCTCAAACTCGCGGCAATCAGCCCCAGCATTTT.

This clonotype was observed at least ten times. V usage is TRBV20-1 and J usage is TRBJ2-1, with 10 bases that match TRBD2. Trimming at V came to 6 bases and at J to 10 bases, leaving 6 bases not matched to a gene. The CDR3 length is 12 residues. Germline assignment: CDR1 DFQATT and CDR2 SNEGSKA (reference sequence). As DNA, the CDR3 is TGCAGTGCACCGTTACTAGCGGGGGAGCAGTTCTTC. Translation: CSAPLLAGEQFF.

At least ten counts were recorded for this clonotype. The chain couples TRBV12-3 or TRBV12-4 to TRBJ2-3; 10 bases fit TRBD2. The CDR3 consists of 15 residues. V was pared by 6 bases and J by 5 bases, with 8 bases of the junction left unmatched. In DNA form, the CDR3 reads TGTGCCAGCAGCCGAGAGCGGGGGGGCAAAGATACGCAGTATTTT. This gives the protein CASSRERGGKDTQYF.

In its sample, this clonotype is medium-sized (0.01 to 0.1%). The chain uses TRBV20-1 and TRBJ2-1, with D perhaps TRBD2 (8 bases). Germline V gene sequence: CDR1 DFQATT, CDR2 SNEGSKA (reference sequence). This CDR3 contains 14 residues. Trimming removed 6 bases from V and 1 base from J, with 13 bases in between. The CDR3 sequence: CSAGRGRSYNEQFF. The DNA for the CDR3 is TGCAGTGCCGGGAGGGGGCGTTCCTACAATGAGCAGTTCTTC.

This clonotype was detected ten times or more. This chain's CDR3 is CAWSFPRVKTNEKLFF. The DNA for the CDR3 is TGTGCCTGGAGCTTCCCCAGGGTGAAAACTAATGAAAAACTGTTTTTT. V usage is TRBV30 and J usage is TRBJ1-4; tentatively, D is TRBD1 (5 bases). Trimming left V 3 bases short and J 1 base short, with 15 bases between. The CDR3 runs 16 residues. Germline CDR1 reads GTSNPN; CDR2 reads SVGIG (reference sequence).

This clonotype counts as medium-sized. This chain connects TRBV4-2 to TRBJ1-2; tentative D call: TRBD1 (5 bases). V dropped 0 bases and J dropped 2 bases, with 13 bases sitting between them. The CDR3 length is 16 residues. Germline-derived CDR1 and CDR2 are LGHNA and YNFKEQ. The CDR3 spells CASSQDLLAGNYGYTF. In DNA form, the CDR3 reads TGTGCCAGCAGCCAAGATCTCCTGGCAGGGAACTATGGCTACACCTTC.

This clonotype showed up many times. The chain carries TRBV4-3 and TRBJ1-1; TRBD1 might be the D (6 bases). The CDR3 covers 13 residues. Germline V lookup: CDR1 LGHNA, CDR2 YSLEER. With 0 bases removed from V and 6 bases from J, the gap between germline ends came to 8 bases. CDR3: CASSQEYRAEAFF. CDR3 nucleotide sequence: TGCGCCAGCAGCCAAGAGTACAGGGCTGAAGCTTTCTTT.

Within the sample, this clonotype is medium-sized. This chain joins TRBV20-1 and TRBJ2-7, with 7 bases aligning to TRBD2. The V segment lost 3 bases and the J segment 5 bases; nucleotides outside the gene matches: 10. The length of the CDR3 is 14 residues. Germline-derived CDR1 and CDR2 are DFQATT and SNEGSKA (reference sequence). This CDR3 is CSASGGSLTDEQYF. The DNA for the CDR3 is TGCAGTGCTAGCGGGGGGTCCTTAACGGACGAGCAGTACTTC.